This TCR beta chain was obtained from a study of cytomegalovirus exposure and HLA in healthy donors. Study context: Earlier findings included some 120 million unique TCR beta sequences obtained from about 179 million T cells.

13 Jbeta primers and 60 Vbeta primers were used for the PCR. Assay used: immunoSEQ multiplex PCR; TCRdb lists only in-frame clones, some missing. The sample includes tens of thousands of clones, 72% of them seen just once. The CDR3 is made up of 15 amino acids. Germline loops: CDR1 SNHLY, CDR2 FYNNEI. V was pared by 8 bases and J by 3 bases, with 19 bases between. Notes on the study in general: Donor immune exposure was known only as CMV serostatus.

For this clone: Its antigen is still unknown.

The sample comprised PBMCs. The source of this sequence is a woman between 35 and 50 years old in good health and CMV-seropositive. J is TRBJ1-1 and V is TRBV2; tentatively, D is TRBD1 (6 bases). The CDR3, as DNA: TGTGCCAGCGGGGGGGACCCGAGGGGGTACACTGAAGCTTTCTTT. The encoded protein is CASGGDPRGYTEAFF.